The sequence of this T cell receptor beta chain was determined in a study of blood T cell repertoires in COVID-19. About the study: Sites in the United States, Italy and Spain provided acute and convalescent COVID-19 samples. T cells, B-cell-depleted T cells, or PBMCs provided the cDNA or gDNA that served as material.

Source study methods: Amplified reference gene primers provided the basis for estimating nucleated cell counts. TCRdb's copy holds only in-frame clones and misses some; the assay was immunoSEQ multiplex PCR. Clone size and the V and J calls come from that table; the DNA yielded D and trimming. The sample consists of 200,000 to 250,000 clones, roughly 82% of them appearing once. This CDR3 region has 15 residues. J gave up 4 bases and V 0 bases, and 4 bases lay outside the gene matches. Germline V gene lookup returns CDR1 SGHRS and CDR2 YFSETQ. The chain uses TRBV5-1 and TRBJ2-3; 8 bases align to TRBD2. The clonotype comes from a woman aged 40 to 50 with acute or convalescent COVID-19. Sequencing was performed on peripheral blood. This CDR3 is CASSLGGGRADTQYF. CDR3 coding DNA: TGCGCCAGCAGCTTGGGCGGGGGGCGCGCAGATACGCAGTATTTT.